These T cell receptor beta chains were read from a single sample in a study of blood T cells in healthy people across ages. From the 5' RACE reads, TCRdb called clonotypes with MiXCR, one entry per CDR3 protein. The sample lists hundreds of thousands of distinct CDR3 sequences, approximately 21% occurring once. Material: blood. The origin of the receptors is a man aged 65 to 79 in good health. CDR3s include the opening cysteine and the closing phenylalanine or tryptophan. The D gene is left open where the match is weak. For some rows the clone size is stated as once, few or many, or as a class when expanded; others skip it.

few	TRBV7-2	.	TRBJ2-3	TGTGCCAGCAGCCCCGGACACCACACAGATACGCAGTATTTT	CASSPGHHTDTQYF
.	TRBV12-3/TRBV12-4	.	TRBJ2-1	TGTGCCAGCACCCCCGGGGTTGTCCAGTTCTTC	CASTPGVVQFF
few	TRBV12-3/TRBV12-4	.	TRBJ2-5	TGTGCCAGCACACGAGTGATAGGGGAGACCCAGTACTTC	CASTRVIGETQYF
few	TRBV9	.	TRBJ2-1	TGTGCCAGCAGCCCAATAGGCAATGAGCAGTTCTTC	CASSPIGNEQFF
few	TRBV20-1	.	TRBJ2-5	TGCAGTGCTAGAGATGGGCAGTTCGGGGAACGCGCCTACCAAGAGACCCAGTACTTC	CSARDGQFGERAYQETQYF
many	TRBV12-3/TRBV12-4	.	TRBJ2-1	TGTGCCAGCAGTTTGAAGAATGAGCAGTTCTTC	CASSLKNEQFF
few	TRBV18	TRBD2	TRBJ2-1	TGTGCCAGCTCACCGGCTAGCGGGAGGGTCGTTGAGCAGTTCTTC	CASSPASGRVVEQFF
.	TRBV3-1	TRBD1	TRBJ2-7	TGTGCCAGCAGCCAAGCGGGACAGGGAGGCGAGCAGTACTTC	CASSQAGQGGEQYF
.	TRBV20-1	TRBD1	TRBJ1-2	TGCAGTGCTAGTAGGGGACAGGGGGTACCCTATGGCTACACCTTC	CSASRGQGVPYGYTF
few	TRBV3-1	TRBD1	TRBJ2-4	TGTGCCAGCAGCCAAGAATTAGGGGGCACCGCCATTCAGTACTTC	CASSQELGGTAIQYF
.	TRBV20-1	TRBD2	TRBJ2-7	TGCAGTGCCCAACTAGCGGGAGAACTCAACGAGCAGTACTTC	CSAQLAGELNEQYF
many	TRBV11-2	.	TRBJ2-3	TGTGCCAGCAGCTTAGGGGCCGGGCAGATTAGCACAGATACGCAGTATTTT	CASSLGAGQISTDTQYF
.	TRBV6-1	.	TRBJ1-1	TGTGCCAGCAGTGAACGTGGAAAAGGGACTGAAGCTTTCTTT	CASSERGKGTEAFF
few	TRBV5-1	TRBD2	TRBJ2-2	TGCGCCAGCAGTACCGGGAGGGCCGGCACCGGGGAGCTGTTTTTT	CASSTGRAGTGELFF
few	TRBV27	.	TRBJ1-4	TGTGCCAGCAGTTTATGGCCCCAAAGAGCTGGAAAACTGTTTTTT	CASSLWPQRAGKLFF
few	TRBV3-1	.	TRBJ2-2	TGTGCCAGCAATAAGGGGACCGGGGAGCTGTTTTTT	CASNKGTGELFF
.	TRBV5-6	TRBD2	TRBJ2-3	TGTGCCAGCAGCTTACTAGCGGGAGACCCCGATAGCACAGATACGCAGTATTTT	CASSLLAGDPDSTDTQYF
many	TRBV6-5	.	TRBJ1-4	TGTGCCAGCAGTTACTCGAACCCCAGGGTTGCTAATGAAAAACTGTTTTTT	CASSYSNPRVANEKLFF
.	TRBV6-2/TRBV6-3	.	TRBJ2-3	TGTGCCAGCAGCCAGGGGCGGTTGGCAGGGAGCACAGATACGCAGTATTTT	CASSQGRLAGSTDTQYF
few	TRBV2	.	TRBJ2-4	TGTGCCAGCAGTGAGGGGGGTCTAGCCAAAAACATTCAGTACTTC	CASSEGGLAKNIQYF
few	TRBV9	.	TRBJ2-7	TGTGCCAGCAGCGCTTCGTCCCGGGCGGAGCGGTACTTC	CASSASSRAERYF
few	TRBV6-2/TRBV6-3	TRBD1	TRBJ2-6	TGTGCCAGCAGTTTGCGGCAGGGGGCCTCTGGGGCCAACGTCCTGACTTTC	CASSLRQGASGANVLTF
.	TRBV5-1	TRBD2	TRBJ2-7	TGCGCCAGCAGCGTAGCGGGGACCTACGAGCAGTACTTC	CASSVAGTYEQYF
many	TRBV11-2	.	TRBJ2-1	TGTGCCAGCAGCCCCGTAGGGATAAATGAGCAGTTCTTC	CASSPVGINEQFF
few	TRBV6-6	TRBD2	TRBJ2-7	TGTGCCAGCAGTTACCCCCGGGTAGCGGGAGTCGAGCAATACTTC	CASSYPRVAGVEQYF
.	TRBV28	TRBD1	TRBJ2-3	TGTGCCAGCAGTTCCTCGGGACAGAAGACAGATACGCAGTATTTT	CASSSSGQKTDTQYF
few	TRBV5-1	TRBD1	TRBJ2-7	TGCGCCAGCAGCTTGGGGGGACAGGGGAAACACGAGCAGTACTTC	CASSLGGQGKHEQYF